The text below deals with one TCR beta chain. This clonotype was observed a handful of times. Its binding antigen is unknown. It has no much larger one-base neighbor in the sample; base qualities were not kept. Library preparation employed 5' RACE. The reads were generated on a NextSeq 500. The TCR library protocol attached unique molecular identifiers to individual cDNA molecules to correct for sequencing error and PCR bias. TCR alpha and beta chains were both sequenced, and the abundances of alpha and beta sequences in each sample were closely correlated with each other. For the original study's pipeline: Decombinator V4 was used to annotate the V gene, J gene and CDR3 of the TCR sequences. TCRs were defined as expanded if a significant change between any two time points was detected under a Poisson model with p below 0.0001. Abundances of TCRs were expressed as counts per million after normalisation to the total number of TCRs sequenced in each sample. MAIT TCRs were defined by TRAV1-2 paired with TRAJ12, TRAJ20 or TRAJ33, and iNKT TCRs by TRAV10 paired with TRAJ18. VDJdb, accessed 1 November 2021, was searched for CMV, EBV and SARS-CoV-2 annotated TCRs, with TCRs annotated for multiple antigens excluded. TCRdb reprocessing: public reads trimmed at Q25 with fastp, clones called with MiXCR, in-frame beta chains kept. Rows are unified per CDR3 protein, each entry keeping the most common DNA and genes. These V and J calls derive from TCRdb rather than the authors' analysis. This sample comprises 95,000 to 100,000 distinct CDR3 sequences, approximately 11% of them detected only once. Around 4.7% of the sample goes to the ten largest clones.

This sample is drawn from a study of early T cells in non-severe SARS-CoV-2 infection (dated by TCRdb to about 2021). Looking at the study overall: TCR sequencing used bulk RNA from unsorted whole blood, so alpha and beta chains could not be paired. Results the study describes overall, beyond this receptor: Matching against VDJdb was skewed toward anti-spike CD8 responses, likely underestimated virus-specific expansions, and missed private and CD4 specificities.

Set within a cohort of healthcare workers in London, UK, this nested case-control study involved weekly PCR testing of nasopharyngeal swabs along with blood sampling. Healthcare workers were recruited between 23 and 31 March 2020, during the week of the UK lockdown, and were followed weekly for up to about 15 weeks. The V end loses 5 bases and the J end loses 8 bases, and a stretch of 15 bases separates them. From the germline V gene, CDR1 is SNHLY and CDR2 is FYNNEI. Spanning cysteine to phenylalanine, the CDR3 consists of 13 amino acids. Just the 39-base CDR3 DNA is kept, in frame starting at base 1.

Recombination connected TRBV2 to TRBJ1-2; the D gene cannot be named for sure. The origin of this receptor is an adult who was a healthcare worker with PCR-confirmed SARS-CoV-2 infection or an uninfected control (not recorded which). The source material was whole blood. This receptor has the CDR3 CASSSVLWQGYTF. The DNA is TGTGCCAGCAGTTCCGTCCTCTGGCAGGGCTACACCTTC.